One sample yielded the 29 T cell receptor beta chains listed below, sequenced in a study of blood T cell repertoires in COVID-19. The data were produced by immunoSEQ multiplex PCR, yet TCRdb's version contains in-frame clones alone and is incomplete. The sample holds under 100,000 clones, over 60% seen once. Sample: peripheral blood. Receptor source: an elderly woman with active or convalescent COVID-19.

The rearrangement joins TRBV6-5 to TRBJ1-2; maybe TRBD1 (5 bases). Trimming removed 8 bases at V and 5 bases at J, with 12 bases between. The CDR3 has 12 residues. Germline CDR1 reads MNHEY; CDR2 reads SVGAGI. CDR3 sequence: CASSGGSYGYTF. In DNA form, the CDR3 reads TGTGCCAGCTCCGGGGGGAGTTATGGCTACACCTTC.

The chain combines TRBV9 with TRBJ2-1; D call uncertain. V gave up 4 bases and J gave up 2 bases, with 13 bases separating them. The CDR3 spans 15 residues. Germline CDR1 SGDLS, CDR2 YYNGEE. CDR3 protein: CASSPDMAPYNEQFF. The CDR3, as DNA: TGTGCCAGCAGCCCAGACATGGCTCCCTACAATGAGCAGTTCTTC.

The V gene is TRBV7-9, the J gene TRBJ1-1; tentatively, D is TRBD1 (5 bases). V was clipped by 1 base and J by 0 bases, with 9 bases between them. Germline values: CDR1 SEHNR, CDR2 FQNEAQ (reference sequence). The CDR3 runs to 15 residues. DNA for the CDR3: TGTGCCAGCAGCTTAGTAGGGGCGATGAACACTGAAGCTTTCTTT. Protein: CASSLVGAMNTEAFF.

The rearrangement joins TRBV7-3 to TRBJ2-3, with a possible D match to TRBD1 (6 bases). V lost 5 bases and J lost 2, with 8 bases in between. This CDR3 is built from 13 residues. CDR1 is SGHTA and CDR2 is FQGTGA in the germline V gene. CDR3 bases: TGTGCCAGCAGCGGGGGCAACACAGATACGCAGTATTTT. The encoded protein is CASSGGNTDTQYF.

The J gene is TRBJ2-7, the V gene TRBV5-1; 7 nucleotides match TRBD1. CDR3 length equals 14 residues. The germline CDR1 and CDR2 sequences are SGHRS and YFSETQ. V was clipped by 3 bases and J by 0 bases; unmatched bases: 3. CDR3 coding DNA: TGCGCCAGCAGCTGGGCAGGGGGCTCCTACGAGCAGTACTTC. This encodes CASSWAGGSYEQYF. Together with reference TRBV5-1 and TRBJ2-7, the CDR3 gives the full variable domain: KAGVTQTPRYLIKTRGQQVTLSCSPISGHRSVSWYQQTPGQGLQFLFEYFSETQRNKGNFPGRFSGRQFSNSRSEMNVSTLELGDSALYLCASSWAGGSYEQYFGPGTRLTVT.

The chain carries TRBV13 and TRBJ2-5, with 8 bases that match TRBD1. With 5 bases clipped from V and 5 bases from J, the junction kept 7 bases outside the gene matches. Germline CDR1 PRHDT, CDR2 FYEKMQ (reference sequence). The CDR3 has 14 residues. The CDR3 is CASSPPDRAETQYF. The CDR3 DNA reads TGTGCCAGCAGCCCCCCGGACAGGGCTGAGACCCAGTACTTC.

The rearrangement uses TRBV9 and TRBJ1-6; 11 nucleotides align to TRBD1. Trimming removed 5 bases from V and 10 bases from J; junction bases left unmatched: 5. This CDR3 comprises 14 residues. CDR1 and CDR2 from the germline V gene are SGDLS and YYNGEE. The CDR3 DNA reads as TGTGCCAGCAGGAGGGGACAGGGGGACTCACCCCTCCACTTT. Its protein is CASRRGQGDSPLHF.

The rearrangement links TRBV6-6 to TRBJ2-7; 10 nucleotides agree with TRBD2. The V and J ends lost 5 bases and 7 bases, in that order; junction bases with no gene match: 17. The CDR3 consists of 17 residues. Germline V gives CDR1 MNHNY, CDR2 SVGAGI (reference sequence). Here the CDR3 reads CASSQASGGARRWEQYF. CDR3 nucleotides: TGTGCCAGCAGTCAGGCCAGCGGGGGGGCACGCCGCTGGGAGCAGTACTTC.

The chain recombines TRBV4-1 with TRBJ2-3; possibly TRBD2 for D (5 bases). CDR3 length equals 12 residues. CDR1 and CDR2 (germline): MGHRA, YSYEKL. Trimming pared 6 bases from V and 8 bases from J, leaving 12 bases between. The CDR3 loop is CASSLSEGTQYF. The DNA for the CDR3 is TGCGCCAGCAGTCTAAGTGAGGGTACGCAGTATTTT.

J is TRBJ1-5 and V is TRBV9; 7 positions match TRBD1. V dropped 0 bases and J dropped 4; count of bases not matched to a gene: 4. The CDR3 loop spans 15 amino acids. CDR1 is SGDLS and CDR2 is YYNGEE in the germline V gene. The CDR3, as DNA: TGTGCCAGCAGCGTAGGAGGGGGCGTTAATCAGCCCCAGCATTTT. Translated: CASSVGGGVNQPQHF.

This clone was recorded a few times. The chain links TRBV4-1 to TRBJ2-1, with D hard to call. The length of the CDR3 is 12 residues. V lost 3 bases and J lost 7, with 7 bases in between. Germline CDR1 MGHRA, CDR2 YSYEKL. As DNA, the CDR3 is TGCGCCAGCAGCCACGAAGCGAATGAGCAGTTCTTC. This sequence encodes CASSHEANEQFF.

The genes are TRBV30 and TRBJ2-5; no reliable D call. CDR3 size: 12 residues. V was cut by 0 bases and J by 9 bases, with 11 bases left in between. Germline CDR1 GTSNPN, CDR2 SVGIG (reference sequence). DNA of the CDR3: TGTGCCTGGAGTGTTAGTCTTTCGGCCCAGTACTTC. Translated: CAWSVSLSAQYF.

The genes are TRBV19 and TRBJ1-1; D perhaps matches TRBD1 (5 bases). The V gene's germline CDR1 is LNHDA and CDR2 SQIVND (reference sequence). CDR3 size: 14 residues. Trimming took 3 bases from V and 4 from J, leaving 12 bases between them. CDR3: CASSITGESTEAFF. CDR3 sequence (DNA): TGTGCCAGTAGTATCACAGGAGAGAGCACTGAAGCTTTCTTT.

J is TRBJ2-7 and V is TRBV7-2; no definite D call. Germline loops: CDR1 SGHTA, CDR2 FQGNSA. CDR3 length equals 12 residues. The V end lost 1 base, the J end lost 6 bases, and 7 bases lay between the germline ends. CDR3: CASSLVAAEQYF. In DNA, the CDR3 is TGTGCCAGCAGCTTAGTGGCGGCCGAGCAGTACTTC.

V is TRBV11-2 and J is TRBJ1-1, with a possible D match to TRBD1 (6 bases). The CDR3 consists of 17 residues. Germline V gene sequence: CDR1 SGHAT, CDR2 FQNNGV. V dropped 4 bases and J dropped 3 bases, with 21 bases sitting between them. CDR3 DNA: TGTGCCAGCAGCTCTCAAACAGGGACCGTCGAGTACACTGAAGCTTTCTTT. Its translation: CASSSQTGTVEYTEAFF.

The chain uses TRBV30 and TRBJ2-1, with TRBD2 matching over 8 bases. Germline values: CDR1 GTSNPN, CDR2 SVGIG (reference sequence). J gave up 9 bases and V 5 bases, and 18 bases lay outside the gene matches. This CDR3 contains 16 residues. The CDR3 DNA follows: TGTGCCTGGTCCCGGGGGGGAAGCGGGCGTACAAGTGAGCAGTTCTTC. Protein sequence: CAWSRGGSGRTSEQFF.

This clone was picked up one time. The CDR3 DNA follows: TGCGCCAGCAGCCAGGACATGAACACCGGGGAGCTGTTTTTT. It codes for CASSQDMNTGELFF. J is TRBJ2-2 and V is TRBV4-3, with D possibly being TRBD1 (5 bases). Germline V gene data show CDR1 as LGHNA and CDR2 as YSLEER. V was cut by 3 bases and J by 1 base, with 6 bases left in between. The length of the CDR3 is 14 residues.

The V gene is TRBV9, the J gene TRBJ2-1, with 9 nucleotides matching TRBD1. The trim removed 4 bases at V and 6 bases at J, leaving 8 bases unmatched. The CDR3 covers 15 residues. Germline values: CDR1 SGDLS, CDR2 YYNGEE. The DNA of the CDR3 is TGTGCCAGCAGCCCTGGGACAGGGATGGGCAATGAGCAGTTCTTC. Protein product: CASSPGTGMGNEQFF.

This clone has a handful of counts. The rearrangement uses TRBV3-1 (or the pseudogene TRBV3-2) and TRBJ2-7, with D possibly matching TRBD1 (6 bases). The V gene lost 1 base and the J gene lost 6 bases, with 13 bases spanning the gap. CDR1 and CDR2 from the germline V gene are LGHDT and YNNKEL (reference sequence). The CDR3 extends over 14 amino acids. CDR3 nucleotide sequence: TGTGCCAGCAGCCAAGGACGGCCAGGGGCCGAGCAGTACTTC. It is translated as CASSQGRPGAEQYF.

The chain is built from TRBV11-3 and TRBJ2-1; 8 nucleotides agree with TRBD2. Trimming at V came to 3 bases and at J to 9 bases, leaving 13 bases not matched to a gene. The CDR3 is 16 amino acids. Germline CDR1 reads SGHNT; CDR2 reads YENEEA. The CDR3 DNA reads TGTGCCAGCAGCTTGGGGGGGACTAGGGGTACAGGTGAGCAGTTCTTC. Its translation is CASSLGGTRGTGEQFF.

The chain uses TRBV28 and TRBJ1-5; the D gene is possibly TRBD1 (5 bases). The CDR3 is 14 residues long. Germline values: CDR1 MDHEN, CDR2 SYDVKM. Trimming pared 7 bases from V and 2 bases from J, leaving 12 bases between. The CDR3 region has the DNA TGTGCCAGCACCGCTGGGGGGGGCAATCAGCCCCAGCATTTT. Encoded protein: CASTAGGGNQPQHF.

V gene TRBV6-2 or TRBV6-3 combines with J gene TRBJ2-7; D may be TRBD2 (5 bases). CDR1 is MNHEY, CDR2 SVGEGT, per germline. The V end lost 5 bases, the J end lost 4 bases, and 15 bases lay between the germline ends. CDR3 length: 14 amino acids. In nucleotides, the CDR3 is TGTGCCAGCAGTGATGCGGGTCCGGAATACGAGCAGTACTTC. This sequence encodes CASSDAGPEYEQYF.

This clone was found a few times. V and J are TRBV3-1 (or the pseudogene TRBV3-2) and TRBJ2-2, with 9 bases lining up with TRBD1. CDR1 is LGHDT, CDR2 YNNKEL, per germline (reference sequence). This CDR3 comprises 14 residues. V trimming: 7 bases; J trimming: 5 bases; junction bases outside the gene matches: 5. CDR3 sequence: CASIGQGRTGELFF. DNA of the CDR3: TGTGCCAGCATTGGACAGGGGAGAACCGGGGAGCTGTTTTTT.

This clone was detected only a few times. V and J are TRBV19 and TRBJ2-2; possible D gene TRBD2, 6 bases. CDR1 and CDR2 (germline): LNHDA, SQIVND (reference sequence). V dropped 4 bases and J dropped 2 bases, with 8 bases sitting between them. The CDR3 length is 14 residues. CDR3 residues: CASSKAGNTGELFF. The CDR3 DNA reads TGTGCCAGTAGTAAGGCGGGAAACACCGGGGAGCTGTTTTTT.

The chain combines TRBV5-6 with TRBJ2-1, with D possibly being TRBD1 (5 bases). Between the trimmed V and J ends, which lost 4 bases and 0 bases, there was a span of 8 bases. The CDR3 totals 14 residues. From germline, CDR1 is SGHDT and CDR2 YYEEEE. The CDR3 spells CASSAQVSYNEQFF. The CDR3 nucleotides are TGTGCCAGCAGCGCACAGGTCTCCTACAATGAGCAGTTCTTC.

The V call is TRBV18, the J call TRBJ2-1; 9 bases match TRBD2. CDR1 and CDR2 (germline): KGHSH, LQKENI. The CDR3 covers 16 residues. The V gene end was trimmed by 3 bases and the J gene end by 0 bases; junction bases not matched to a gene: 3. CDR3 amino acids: CASSPLAGASYNEQFF. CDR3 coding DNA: TGTGCCAGCTCACCGTTAGCGGGGGCCTCCTACAATGAGCAGTTCTTC.

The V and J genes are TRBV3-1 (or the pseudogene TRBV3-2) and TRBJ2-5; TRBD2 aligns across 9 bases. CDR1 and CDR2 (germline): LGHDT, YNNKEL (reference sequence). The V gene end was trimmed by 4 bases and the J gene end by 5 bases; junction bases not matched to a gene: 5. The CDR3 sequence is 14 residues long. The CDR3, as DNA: TGTGCCAGCAGCCCCGGCGGGGGGGTGGAGACCCAGTACTTC. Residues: CASSPGGGVETQYF.

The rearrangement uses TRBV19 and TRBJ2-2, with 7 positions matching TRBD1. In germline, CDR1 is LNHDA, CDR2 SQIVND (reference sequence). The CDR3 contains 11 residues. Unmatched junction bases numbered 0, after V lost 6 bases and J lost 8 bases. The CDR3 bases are TGTGCCAGTAGGGACAGGGGGGAGCTGTTTTTT. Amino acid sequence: CASRDRGELFF.

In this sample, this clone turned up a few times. This CDR3 reads CASGGATTNEKLFF. CDR3 DNA sequence: TGTGCCAGTGGCGGGGCCACAACTAATGAAAAACTGTTTTTT. The chain couples TRBV19 to TRBJ1-4; a weak D match, TRBD1 (5 bases). The CDR3 is made up of 14 amino acids. Germline CDR1 and CDR2: LNHDA and SQIVND (reference sequence). The V end was cut by 8 bases, the J end by 0 bases, with 10 bases between.